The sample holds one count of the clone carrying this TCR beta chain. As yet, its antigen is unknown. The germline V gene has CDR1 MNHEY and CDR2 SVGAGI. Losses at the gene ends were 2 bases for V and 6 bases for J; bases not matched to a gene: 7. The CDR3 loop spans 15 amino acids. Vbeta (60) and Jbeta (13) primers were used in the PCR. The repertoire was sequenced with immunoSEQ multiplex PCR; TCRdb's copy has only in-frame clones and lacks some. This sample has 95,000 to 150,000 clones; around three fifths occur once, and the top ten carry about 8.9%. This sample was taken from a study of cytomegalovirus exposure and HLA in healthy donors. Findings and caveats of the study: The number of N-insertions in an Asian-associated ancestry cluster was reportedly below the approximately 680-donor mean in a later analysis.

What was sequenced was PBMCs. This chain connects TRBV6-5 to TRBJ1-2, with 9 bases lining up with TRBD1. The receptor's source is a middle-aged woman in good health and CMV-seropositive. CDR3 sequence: CASSYGQQGANGYTF. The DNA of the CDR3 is TGTGCCAGCAGTTACGGACAACAGGGGGCCAATGGCTACACCTTC.